This T cell receptor beta chain stems from a study of T-cell memory formation after mild COVID-19. 5'RACE primed from the constant segment yielded TCR alpha and TCR beta cDNA libraries bearing sample barcodes and UMIs. TCRdb called the 5' RACE reads again in MiXCR, with one record for every CDR3 protein. The sample lists over 250,000 distinct CDR3 sequences; more than 15% were seen once. About this clonotype itself: Its antigen is not identified.

Study-level points and caveats: Researchers report contracting CD4+ clones mostly in CM and EM, with CD8+ clones in EMRA. The authors left the SARS-CoV-2 specificity of second-wave clones peaking on day 37 unconfirmed.

This CDR3 spans 15 amino acids. Trimming removed 1 base from V and 2 bases from J, with 9 bases in between. The germline gives CDR1 SGHVS, CDR2 FQNEAQ. The receptor was derived from a young man who had mild COVID-19 (a few samples of this study predate the infection). Cell type and time point are not known. The chain joins TRBV7-8 to TRBJ2-1; D is uncertain. Sequencing input: PBMCs or a T cell subset sorted from them (not recorded which). The CDR3 DNA follows: TGTGCCAGCAGCTTAGTTCTCCCAACCTACAATGAGCAGTTCTTC. Its protein product is CASSLVLPTYNEQFF.